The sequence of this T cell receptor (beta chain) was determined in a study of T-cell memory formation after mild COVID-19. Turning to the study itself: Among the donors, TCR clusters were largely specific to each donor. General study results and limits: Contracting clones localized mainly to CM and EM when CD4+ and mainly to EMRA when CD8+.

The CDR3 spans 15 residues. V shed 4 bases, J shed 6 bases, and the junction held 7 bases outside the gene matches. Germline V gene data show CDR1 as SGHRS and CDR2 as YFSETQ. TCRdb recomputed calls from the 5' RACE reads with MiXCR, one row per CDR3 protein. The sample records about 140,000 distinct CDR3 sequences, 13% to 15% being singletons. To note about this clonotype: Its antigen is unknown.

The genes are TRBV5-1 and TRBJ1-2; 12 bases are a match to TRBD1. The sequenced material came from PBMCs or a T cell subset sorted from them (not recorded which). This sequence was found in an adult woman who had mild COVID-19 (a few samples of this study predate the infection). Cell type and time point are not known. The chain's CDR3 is CASSGTGGFGNGYTF. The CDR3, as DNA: TGCGCCAGCAGCGGGACAGGGGGCTTCGGTAATGGCTACACCTTC.